Each of the 30 T cell receptor beta chains below was sequenced from the same sample in a study of T cell changes during pregnancy in multiple sclerosis. Data came from immunoSEQ multiplex PCR; TCRdb stores just in-frame clones and leaves some out. The table shows 50,000 to 65,000 clones, with approximately 93% occurring only once. The sequenced sample was CD8+ T cells from peripheral blood mononuclear cells, obtained in the second trimester of pregnancy. The origin of the receptors is a female donor with multiple sclerosis, enrolled in a pregnancy study.

V is TRBV27 and J is TRBJ2-7, with D tentatively TRBD2 (5 bases). Between the trimmed V and J ends, which lost 0 bases and 0 bases, there was a span of 12 bases. In germline, CDR1 is MNHEY, CDR2 SMNVEV (reference sequence). CDR3 size: 16 residues. CDR3 protein: CASSLSIGLSSYEQYF. The CDR3 DNA reads TGTGCCAGCAGTTTATCAATTGGACTTAGCTCCTACGAGCAGTACTTC.

The gene calls are TRBV13 and TRBJ2-1, with 12 bases aligning to TRBD2. Germline lookup yields CDR1 PRHDT and CDR2 FYEKMQ (reference sequence). CDR3 length equals 14 residues. V dropped 5 bases and J dropped 9; count of bases not matched to a gene: 5. The CDR3 nucleotides are TGTGCCAGCAGCCACCCGGGACTAGCGGGTGAGCAGTTCTTC. It encodes CASSHPGLAGEQFF.

The CDR3 reads CASSLGLAGGTDTQYF. The CDR3 DNA reads as TGTGCCAGCAGCCTCGGACTAGCGGGAGGCACAGATACGCAGTATTTT. This chain connects TRBV7-9 to TRBJ2-3; 13 bases fit TRBD2. The J segment lost 1 base and the V segment lost 5 bases, leaving 3 bases of the junction unmatched. The CDR3 loop spans 16 amino acids. Germline lookup yields CDR1 SEHNR and CDR2 FQNEAQ (reference sequence).

This chain connects TRBV29-1 to TRBJ2-3, with a possible D match to TRBD2 (6 bases). V was cut by 6 bases and J by 9 bases, with 22 bases left in between. The CDR3 extends over 14 amino acids. Germline V gene lookup returns CDR1 SQVTM and CDR2 ANQGSEA. CDR3 DNA sequence: TGCAGCGTCCGCGGGCGGGGAACCACGGTAACGCAGTATTTT. Translation: CSVRGRGTTVTQYF.

The sample holds one count of this clone. V and J are TRBV5-8 and TRBJ2-5, with TRBD1 identical over 10 bases. TRBJ2-7 explains the end of the DNA better; the J call may be wrong. The germline CDR1 and CDR2 sequences are SGHTS and YDEGEE. This CDR3 has 14 amino acids. CDR3 sequence: CASSSGTGVYEQYF. The CDR3 nucleotides read TGTGCCAGCAGCTCCGGGACAGGGGTCTACGAGCAGTACTTC.

The chain recombines TRBV7-9 with TRBJ1-5, with D maybe TRBD1 (5 bases). CDR1 SEHNR and CDR2 FQNEAQ come from the germline V gene (reference sequence). The CDR3 length is 14 residues. The V gene lost 4 bases and the J gene lost 0 bases, with 7 bases spanning the gap. The CDR3 loop is CASSSGHSNQPQHF. The CDR3 coding sequence is TGTGCCAGCAGCTCCGGACATAGCAATCAGCCCCAGCATTTT.

The CDR3 bases are TGTGCCAGCAGTTACTTACGGAGCGTTGACACTGAAGCTTTCTTT. Protein product: CASSYLRSVDTEAFF. The V gene is TRBV6-6, the J gene TRBJ1-1; no clear D gene. Trimming pared 1 base from V and 3 bases from J, leaving 12 bases between. Germline V gene sequence: CDR1 MNHNY, CDR2 SVGAGI (reference sequence). This CDR3 has 15 amino acids.

This chain uses TRBV5-4 with TRBJ2-3; 8 bases align to TRBD2. V gave up 4 bases and J gave up 2 bases; unmatched junction bases: 6. The germline CDR1 and CDR2 sequences are SGHNT and YYREEE (reference sequence). CDR3 length: 15 residues. CDR3 amino acids: CASSVTSDTTDTQYF. CDR3 coding DNA: TGTGCCAGCAGCGTGACTAGCGATACCACAGATACGCAGTATTTT.

V and J are TRBV28 and TRBJ2-7, with D perhaps matching TRBD2 (6 bases). CDR1 and CDR2 (germline): MDHEN, SYDVKM. CDR3 length equals 13 residues. The ends were cut back, 11 bases at V and 0 bases at J, with 14 bases in the middle. The CDR3: CAVGGWSSYEQYF. The CDR3 DNA is TGTGCCGTTGGGGGGTGGAGCTCCTACGAGCAGTACTTC.

The chain has TRBV5-8 and TRBJ2-3; 9 positions agree with TRBD2. Per the germline V gene, CDR1 is SGHTS and CDR2 is YDEGEE. The V gene end was trimmed by 1 base and the J gene end by 0 bases; junction bases not matched to a gene: 9. This CDR3 comprises 18 residues. CDR3 DNA: TGTGCCAGCAGCTTGTCGATAGCTAGCGGGACGAGCACAGATACGCAGTATTTT. Translated: CASSLSIASGTSTDTQYF.

In this sample, this clone turned up a few times. The genes are TRBV28 and TRBJ1-5, with D unclear. V was cut by 6 bases and J by 6 bases, with 6 bases left in between. Germline V gene sequence: CDR1 MDHEN, CDR2 SYDVKM. The CDR3 spans 11 residues. CDR3 nucleotides: TGTGCCAGCAGCAGAGGTCAGCCCCAGCATTTT. As protein: CASSRGQPQHF.

The chain combines TRBV28 with TRBJ1-5; 8 nucleotides align to TRBD1. The CDR3 sequence is 17 residues long. V dropped 3 bases and J dropped 3; count of bases not matched to a gene: 10. CDR1 and CDR2 (germline): MDHEN, SYDVKM. For the CDR3, the DNA is TGTGCCAGCAGTTTCCCCGGACAGGGAGGGTTCAATCAGCCCCAGCATTTT. It translates to CASSFPGQGGFNQPQHF.

The CDR3 DNA sequence: TGTGCCAGCCCGCCCAAACGGGGAGACGCTGAAGCTTTCTTT. Residues: CASPPKRGDAEAFF. V usage is TRBV7-9 and J usage is TRBJ1-1; no clear D gene. Deletions cut 8 bases from V and 6 bases from J, with 19 bases between. CDR1 SEHNR and CDR2 FQNEAQ come from the germline V gene (reference sequence). This CDR3 comprises 14 residues. Filled out from reference TRBV7-9 and TRBJ1-1, the complete variable domain reads DTGVSQNPRHKITKRGQNVTFRCDPISEHNRLYWYRQTLGQGPEFLTYFQNEAQLEKSRLLSDRFSAERPKGSFSTLEIQRTEQGDSAMYLCASPPKRGDAEAFFGQGTRLTVV.

The gene calls are TRBV2 and TRBJ1-6; 11 bases map to TRBD1. The germline gives CDR1 SNHLY, CDR2 FYNNEI. The CDR3 contains 18 residues. Trimming took 3 bases from V and 1 from J; bases not matched to a gene: 5. The CDR3 sequence is CASSEGQGVESYNSPLHF. The CDR3, as DNA: TGTGCCAGCAGTGAGGGACAGGGGGTGGAATCCTATAATTCACCCCTCCACTTT.

V usage is TRBV28 and J usage is TRBJ2-4; 13 bases match TRBD2. V shed 5 bases and J 2 bases; nucleotides not matched to a gene: 9. The V gene's germline CDR1 is MDHEN and CDR2 SYDVKM. The CDR3 length is 18 residues. Here the CDR3 DNA reads TGTGCCAGCAGTCTCACTAGCGGGAGGGCCTTTTCCAAAAACATTCAGTACTTC. Amino acids: CASSLTSGRAFSKNIQYF. Variable domain in full (rest from reference TRBV28 and TRBJ2-4): DVKVTQSSRYLVKRTGEKVFLECVQDMDHENMFWYRQDPGLGLRLIYFSYDVKMKEKGDIPEGYSVSREKKERFSLILESASTNQTSMYLCASSLTSGRAFSKNIQYFGAGTRLSVL.

The genes are TRBV7-9 and TRBJ2-7, with no clear D. The CDR3 totals 12 residues. Looked up from germline, CDR1 is SEHNR and CDR2 is FQNEAQ (reference sequence). Trimming left V 0 bases short and J 6 bases short, with 6 bases between. The CDR3: CASSLAFGEQYF. The CDR3 nucleotides read TGTGCCAGCAGCTTAGCGTTCGGCGAGCAGTACTTC.

V and J are TRBV27 and TRBJ2-2; D call uncertain. Looked up from germline, CDR1 is MNHEY and CDR2 is SMNVEV (reference sequence). V gave up 7 bases and J gave up 1 base, with 4 bases separating them. This CDR3 contains 12 residues. CDR3 in DNA: TGTGCCAGCACCATGAACACCGGGGAGCTGTTTTTT. It yields the protein CASTMNTGELFF.

This chain connects TRBV10-3 to TRBJ2-2, with 11 nucleotides matching TRBD2. Unmatched junction bases numbered 11, after V lost 1 base and J lost 7 bases. CDR3 length: 18 amino acids. Per germline, CDR1 ENHRY and CDR2 SYGVKD. The CDR3 here is CAISELTSGRSRNGELFF. As DNA, the CDR3 is TGTGCCATCAGTGAGTTAACTAGCGGGAGATCAAGGAACGGGGAGCTGTTTTTT.

The CDR3 region has the DNA TGTGCCAGCACCAAGACAGGTAACTATGGCTACACCTTC. Its translation is CASTKTGNYGYTF. The chain carries TRBV6-5 and TRBJ1-2; D might be TRBD1 (6 bases). Germline V gene data show CDR1 as MNHEY and CDR2 as SVGAGI. V was cut by 7 bases and J by 1 base, with 10 bases left in between. The CDR3 consists of 13 residues.

The V call is TRBV6-5, the J call TRBJ2-7; D call uncertain. Germline CDR1 MNHEY, CDR2 SVGAGI. This CDR3 has 13 residues. Trimming stripped 0 bases from V and 3 bases from J, with 6 bases between. CDR3 sequence: CASSYSERYEQYF. The CDR3, as DNA: TGTGCCAGCAGTTACTCTGAGCGCTACGAGCAGTACTTC.

The rearrangement uses TRBV7-9 and TRBJ1-1, with D possibly being TRBD1 (6 bases). This CDR3 contains 11 residues. CDR1 SEHNR and CDR2 FQNEAQ come from the germline V gene (reference sequence). V was shortened by 6 bases and J by 7 bases, with 9 bases between the two germline ends. CDR3 DNA: TGTGCCAGCAGGGAGGACAGTGAAGCTTTCTTT. This codes for CASREDSEAFF.

The gene calls are TRBV4-2 and TRBJ2-3; 7 bases are a match to TRBD2. This CDR3 spans 15 amino acids. Germline V gives CDR1 LGHNA, CDR2 YNFKEQ. J was trimmed by 4 bases and V by 0 bases; bases with no gene match: 4. DNA for the CDR3: TGTGCCAGCAGCCAAGAAGGGGCGGGAGCAGATACGCAGTATTTT. It codes for CASSQEGAGADTQYF.

V gene TRBV5-1 combines with J gene TRBJ2-7; D possibly corresponds to TRBD1 (6 bases). The CDR3 sequence is 16 residues long. Germline V CDR1 and CDR2: SGHRS, YFSETQ. V lost 0 bases and J 2 bases, leaving 15 bases between the germline ends. The DNA of the CDR3 is TGCGCCAGCAGCTTGGTCGGTATGGGGGCTACCTACGAGCAGTACTTC. Amino acids: CASSLVGMGATYEQYF.

The chain carries TRBV2 and TRBJ2-7; D perhaps matches TRBD1 (6 bases). Trimming took off 7 bases at V and 4 bases at J, with 11 bases between the two ends. Germline lookup yields CDR1 SNHLY and CDR2 FYNNEI. This CDR3 spans 12 amino acids. The CDR3 nucleotides read TGTGCCAGCAACGGCAGGGGTTACGAGCAGTACTTC. Its protein is CASNGRGYEQYF. Filled out from reference TRBV2 and TRBJ2-7, the complete variable domain reads EPEVTQTPSHQVTQMGQEVILRCVPISNHLYFYWYRQILGQKVEFLVSFYNNEISEKSEIFDDQFSVERPDGSNFTLKIRSTKLEDSAMYFCASNGRGYEQYFGPGTRLTVT.

The CDR3 is CASSPGGGSTTSYEQYF. CDR3 sequence (DNA): TGTGCCAGCAGCCCCGGTGGTGGGAGTACGACCTCCTACGAGCAGTACTTC. The chain combines TRBV7-2 with TRBJ2-7; tentatively, D is TRBD2 (5 bases). The CDR3 is made up of 17 amino acids. The V and J ends lost 5 bases and 0 bases respectively, with 20 bases between them. Germline V gene sequence: CDR1 SGHTA, CDR2 FQGNSA.

The J gene is TRBJ2-1, the V gene TRBV5-1; 8 positions agree with TRBD2. CDR1 is SGHRS and CDR2 is YFSETQ in the germline V gene. The CDR3 has 16 residues. V lost 4 bases and J lost 3; bases outside the gene matches: 9. The CDR3 reads CASSTPGLEFYNEQFF. The CDR3 coding sequence is TGCGCCAGCAGCACGCCGGGACTAGAGTTCTACAATGAGCAGTTCTTC.

The J gene is TRBJ2-7, the V gene TRBV5-1, with 8 bases aligning to TRBD2. V was pared by 4 bases and J by 2 bases, with 5 bases of the junction left unmatched. The CDR3 covers 14 residues. Germline V lookup: CDR1 SGHRS, CDR2 YFSETQ. CDR3 sequence (DNA): TGCGCCAGCAGCCCGGGACTAGAAGCCTACGAGCAGTACTTC. Its protein product is CASSPGLEAYEQYF. Supplemented by reference TRBV5-1 and TRBJ2-7, the full variable domain reads KAGVTQTPRYLIKTRGQQVTLSCSPISGHRSVSWYQQTPGQGLQFLFEYFSETQRNKGNFPGRFSGRQFSNSRSEMNVSTLELGDSALYLCASSPGLEAYEQYFGPGTRLTVT.

CDR3 region: CATSWTSGPYEQYF. For the CDR3, the DNA is TGTGCCACCAGTTGGACTAGCGGCCCCTACGAGCAGTACTTC. V usage is TRBV15 and J usage is TRBJ2-7; 10 bases agree with TRBD2. Germline V CDR1 and CDR2: LNHNV, YYDKDF (reference sequence). The V and J ends lost 6 bases and 2 bases, in that order; junction bases with no gene match: 4. This CDR3 has 14 amino acids.

The chain combines TRBV4-3 with TRBJ1-2, with D unresolved. The germline gives CDR1 LGHNA, CDR2 YSLEER. The CDR3 has 16 residues. V was pared by 0 bases and J by 6 bases, with 17 bases between. CDR3 nucleotide sequence: TGCGCCAGCAGCCAAGAGCTCGGCCGGAGGGTAGATGGCTACACCTTC. This translates into CASSQELGRRVDGYTF.

The chain uses TRBV6-1 and TRBJ1-2, with 7 bases aligning to TRBD1. Germline-derived CDR1 and CDR2 are MNHNS and SASEGT. The CDR3 contains 14 residues. With 8 bases clipped from V and 3 bases from J, the junction kept 9 bases outside the gene matches. The CDR3 DNA reads TGTGCCAGCTCTCCGAGGGGGCAAGACTATGGCTACACCTTC. Protein sequence: CASSPRGQDYGYTF.